This passage covers 29 T cell receptor beta chains from one sample sequenced in a study of read filtering for tumor transcriptome and immune sequencing (TCRdb year 2020). Sequencing was carried out with an Illumina HiSeq 4000. TCR libraries were constructed from 400 to 500 ng RNA using the Immunoverse kit, and molecular barcoded adaptors covering alpha/delta and beta/gamma chains were employed. Using fastp trimming at Q25 and MiXCR clonotype assembly, TCRdb reanalyzed the public sequencing data and kept in-frame beta chains. Under each unique CDR3 protein, matching rows form one entry showing the most common genes and DNA. In this sample the table shows 49,000 or so distinct CDR3 sequences, 10% to 15% of which occur a single time. 13% to 15% of the sample lies in the top ten. Input material: a population of CD138-negative cells sorted from bone marrow. Reading the label with the study, this specimen's cell subset or site is: bone marrow mononuclear cells depleted of CD138+ plasma/myeloma cells by negative magnetic selection. The source of these receptors is a donor aged 40 or over with multiple myeloma.

This clonotype was counted many times. This chain links TRBV7-9 with TRBJ2-1; the match to TRBD2 covers 12 bases. The CDR3 is 16 amino acids. In germline, CDR1 is SEHNR, CDR2 FQNEAQ (reference sequence). After removal of 2 bases from V and 13 bases from J, the junction contained 12 bases not matched to a gene. This CDR3 is CASSLSVRASGRAQFF. The CDR3 DNA sequence: TGTGCCAGCAGCTTATCCGTCCGGGCTAGCGGGAGGGCCCAGTTCTTC.

This clonotype was recorded at least ten times. The chain links TRBV28 to TRBJ1-4; D is unresolved. Trimming took off 3 bases at V and 8 bases at J, with 13 bases between the two ends. Germline V CDR1 and CDR2: MDHEN, SYDVKM. The CDR3 is 14 amino acids. In DNA form, the CDR3 reads TGTGCCAGCAGTTTTACCAGAGCAAACGAAAAACTGTTTTTT. It specifies CASSFTRANEKLFF. The whole variable domain, filled in from reference TRBV28 and TRBJ1-4, reads DVKVTQSSRYLVKRTGEKVFLECVQDMDHENMFWYRQDPGLGLRLIYFSYDVKMKEKGDIPEGYSVSREKKERFSLILESASTNQTSMYLCASSFTRANEKLFFGSGTQLSVL.

This clonotype was detected ten times or more. This chain joins TRBV7-6 and TRBJ2-1; D is tentatively TRBD1 or TRBD2 (5 bases each). This CDR3 is 14 amino acids long. Trimming took off 4 bases at V and 6 bases at J, with 13 bases between the two ends. The germline gives CDR1 SGHVS, CDR2 FNYEAQ. The CDR3 DNA is TGTGCCAGCAGCTCCACCGGGACCCCCAATGAGCAGTTCTTC. It encodes CASSSTGTPNEQFF.

This clonotype was counted ten times or more. The V gene is TRBV11-3, the J gene TRBJ1-1; 7 bases line up with TRBD1. The CDR3 runs 14 residues. Germline values: CDR1 SGHNT, CDR2 YENEEA. Trimming took 5 bases from V and 6 from J; bases not matched to a gene: 9. This CDR3 reads CASSPGQDRAEAFF. Here the CDR3 DNA reads TGTGCCAGCAGCCCTGGACAGGACCGGGCTGAAGCTTTCTTT.

This clonotype was detected many times. This chain uses TRBV11-2 with TRBJ2-1, with 10 nucleotides matching TRBD2. Germline V gene data show CDR1 as SGHAT and CDR2 as FQNNGV. J lost 4 bases, V lost 4 bases, and 7 bases had no gene match. This CDR3 has 16 amino acids. CDR3 protein: CASSSGLATTYNEQFF. CDR3 DNA: TGTGCCAGCAGCTCGGGACTAGCGACAACTTACAATGAGCAGTTCTTC.

This clonotype was detected ten times or more. The genes are TRBV29-1 and TRBJ1-2; D is ambiguous. Germline lookup yields CDR1 SQVTM and CDR2 ANQGSEA. This CDR3 comprises 15 residues. Deletions cut 2 bases from V and 0 bases from J, with 13 bases between. The chain's CDR3 is CSVEPAGGANYGYTF. DNA for the CDR3: TGCAGCGTTGAACCCGCGGGAGGTGCTAACTATGGCTACACCTTC.

This clonotype occurred many times. The chain couples TRBV7-3 to TRBJ2-1, with TRBD2 matching 12 bases. The germline V gene has CDR1 SGHTA and CDR2 FQGTGA. V gave up 5 bases and J gave up 3 bases; unmatched junction bases: 2. There are 15 residues in the CDR3. CDR3 DNA: TGTGCCAGCAGCCAACTAGCGGGAGGCTACAATGAGCAGTTCTTC. This codes for CASSQLAGGYNEQFF.

This chain joins TRBV25-1 and TRBJ2-5, with 9 bases that match TRBD2. Trimming took 4 bases from V and 6 from J; bases not matched to a gene: 3. Germline lookup yields CDR1 MGHDK and CDR2 SYGVNS. CDR3 length: 13 residues. The DNA for the CDR3 is TGTGCCAGCAGTGCTAGCGGGATAAAGACCCAGTACTTC. Its translation: CASSASGIKTQYF.

In its sample, this clonotype was seen many times. V and J are TRBV7-2 and TRBJ2-1, with 7 bases aligning to TRBD1. Germline loops: CDR1 SGHTA, CDR2 FQGNSA. With V trimmed by 7 bases and J by 1 base, 7 bases remained unmatched. The CDR3 consists of 15 residues. The CDR3 spells CASNDRVGSYNEQFF. The DNA of the CDR3 is TGTGCCAGCAACGACAGGGTAGGATCCTACAATGAGCAGTTCTTC. Using reference TRBV7-2 and TRBJ2-1 for the parts outside the CDR3, the full variable domain is GAGVSQSPSNKVTEKGKDVELRCDPISGHTALYWYRQSLGQGLEFLIYFQGNSAPDKSGLPSDRFSAERTGGSVSTLTIQRTQQEDSAVYLCASNDRVGSYNEQFFGPGTRLTVL.

This clonotype was seen at least ten times. The gene calls are TRBV7-9 and TRBJ2-5; D not certain. The ends were cut back, 3 bases at V and 2 bases at J, with 7 bases in the middle. The germline V gene encodes CDR1 SEHNR and CDR2 FQNEAQ (reference sequence). The CDR3 consists of 13 residues. As DNA, the CDR3 is TGTGCCAGCAGCTTGGTGCTTCAAGAGACCCAGTACTTC. Protein product: CASSLVLQETQYF. Using reference TRBV7-9 and TRBJ2-5 for the parts outside the CDR3, the full variable domain is DTGVSQNPRHKITKRGQNVTFRCDPISEHNRLYWYRQTLGQGPEFLTYFQNEAQLEKSRLLSDRFSAERPKGSFSTLEIQRTEQGDSAMYLCASSLVLQETQYFGPGTRLLVL.

The V gene is TRBV3-1, the J gene TRBJ2-5; TRBD1 or TRBD2 may be the D gene (5 bases each). This CDR3 has 15 amino acids. V was clipped by 4 bases and J by 4 bases, with 16 bases between them. Germline values: CDR1 LGHDT, CDR2 YNNKEL (reference sequence). CDR3: CASSLRDPRGETQYF. DNA for the CDR3: TGTGCCAGCAGCCTCCGGGACCCGAGAGGAGAGACCCAGTACTTC.

This clonotype has at least ten counts. V is TRBV11-2 and J is TRBJ1-1; D unresolved. The CDR3 runs 15 residues. CDR1 and CDR2 from the germline V gene are SGHAT and FQNNGV. With 2 bases removed from V and 0 bases from J, the gap between germline ends came to 10 bases. In nucleotides, the CDR3 is TGTGCCAGCAGCTTAATGGCGGGCCTGAACACTGAAGCTTTCTTT. It codes for CASSLMAGLNTEAFF.

The sample holds many counts of this clonotype. This chain uses TRBV3-1 with TRBJ1-4; D possibly corresponds to TRBD1 (5 bases). Germline CDR1 reads LGHDT; CDR2 reads YNNKEL (reference sequence). This CDR3 spans 15 amino acids. The V end was cut by 4 bases, the J end by 10 bases, with 19 bases between. The chain's CDR3 is CASSPDTGTAAKLFF. CDR3 in DNA: TGTGCCAGCAGCCCCGATACCGGGACCGCGGCAAAACTGTTTTTT.

This clonotype was recorded many times. The rearrangement uses TRBV7-2 and TRBJ2-7; TRBD2 agrees at 13 bases. CDR3 length equals 16 residues. Germline V CDR1 and CDR2: SGHTA, FQGNSA. V lost 4 bases to trimming and J lost 6 bases; unmatched junction nucleotides: 9. The CDR3 sequence is CASSSGLAGERGEQYF. The CDR3 DNA follows: TGTGCCAGCAGCTCTGGACTAGCGGGAGAACGGGGCGAGCAGTACTTC.

This clonotype was seen a handful of times. One base away lies a much larger clone, so this may be a sequencing read error. The chain employs TRBV3-1 and TRBJ2-7; D ambiguous. The length of the CDR3 is 12 residues. CDR1 LGHDT and CDR2 YNNKEL come from the germline V gene (reference sequence). The germline V and J ends were trimmed by 4 bases and 6 bases, with 10 bases remaining between them. The CDR3 loop reads CASSLHLSEQYF. CDR3 nucleotides: TGTGCCAGCAGCCTACACCTTTCCGAGCAGTACTTC.

Concerning this clonotype: This could be a read error, since a much larger clone is one nucleotide away. This chain links TRBV30 with TRBJ1-2; D gene unclear. V lost 2 bases, J lost 4 bases, and 8 bases lay in between. The CDR3 runs to 12 residues. The germline V gene encodes CDR1 GTSNPN and CDR2 SVGIG (reference sequence). DNA for the CDR3: TGTGCCTGGAGTATACGCGGCTATGGCTACACCTTC. Encoded protein: CAWSIRGYGYTF.

This clonotype was seen many times. The V and J genes are TRBV6-2 or TRBV6-3 and TRBJ2-1; 10 bases match TRBD2. J gave up 10 bases and V 4 bases, and 7 bases lay outside the gene matches. Looked up from germline, CDR1 is MNHEY and CDR2 is SVGEGT. The length of the CDR3 is 14 residues. Here the CDR3 reads CASSSRLAGDEQFF. The CDR3 coding sequence is TGTGCCAGCAGTTCCCGACTAGCGGGCGACGAGCAGTTCTTC.

Ten or more counts support this clonotype. The V gene is TRBV20-1, the J gene TRBJ2-1; 14 positions match TRBD2. The germline V gene encodes CDR1 DFQATT and CDR2 SNEGSKA (reference sequence). The CDR3 sequence is 16 residues long. The ends lost 6 bases at V and 5 bases at J; junction bases unmatched: 9. The CDR3 region has the DNA TGCAGTGCCAGGGGACTAGCGGGAGTTTCCGACAATGAGCAGTTCTTC. It yields the protein CSARGLAGVSDNEQFF.

In this sample, this clonotype turned up once. An end of the junction does not agree with germline; a read error may underlie this. The chain combines TRBV7-9 with TRBJ2-1, with D unresolved. Per the germline V gene, CDR1 is SEHNR and CDR2 is FQNEAQ (reference sequence). The CDR3 extends over 12 amino acids. CDR3 loop: CASSSGRIEQFF. CDR3 nucleotides: TGTGCCAGCAGCTCCGGCAGAATTGAGCAGTTCTTT.

This clonotype was observed at least ten times. The V and J genes are TRBV25-1 and TRBJ2-1, with D perhaps TRBD2 (5 bases). Per germline, CDR1 MGHDK and CDR2 SYGVNS. CDR3 length: 14 amino acids. The V gene lost 4 bases and the J gene lost 9 bases, with 16 bases spanning the gap. The CDR3 DNA reads as TGTGCCAGCAGTGTTAGCCGGGGATCCACTGAGCAGTTCTTC. Encoded protein: CASSVSRGSTEQFF. Full variable domain (rest looked up from reference TRBV25-1 and TRBJ2-1): EADIYQTPRYLVIGTGKKITLECSQTMGHDKMYWYQQDPGMELHLIHYSYGVNSTEKGDLSSESTVSRIRTEHFPLTLESARPSHTSQYLCASSVSRGSTEQFFGPGTRLTVL.

Many counts were recorded for this clonotype. The chain links TRBV6-2 or TRBV6-3 to TRBJ2-3; 8 bases map to TRBD2. The CDR3 is 15 residues long. J lost 2 bases, V lost 6 bases, and 7 bases had no gene match. The germline CDR1 and CDR2 sequences are MNHEY and SVGEGT. CDR3 sequence: CASRPGLVNTDTQYF. In nucleotides, the CDR3 is TGTGCCAGCAGACCGGGACTAGTCAACACAGATACGCAGTATTTT.

This clonotype was seen ten or more times. The chain has TRBV5-4 and TRBJ2-7; either TRBD1 or TRBD2 may supply D (6 bases each). Germline V gene lookup returns CDR1 SGHNT and CDR2 YYREEE (reference sequence). V gave up 3 bases and J gave up 3 bases, with 25 bases separating them. This CDR3 region has 18 residues. In DNA form, the CDR3 reads TGTGCCAGCAGCTCCATGTACCTGACAGTTGGGGGGCACTACGAGCAGTACTTC. It codes for CASSSMYLTVGGHYEQYF.

This clonotype was observed many times. V and J are TRBV12-3 or TRBV12-4 and TRBJ1-5; 8 nucleotides agree with TRBD1. The CDR3 spans 13 residues. The V segment lost 4 bases and the J segment 5 bases; nucleotides outside the gene matches: 1. In nucleotides, the CDR3 is TGTGCCAGCAGTTACAGGGGGGATCAGCCCCAGCATTTT. Protein product: CASSYRGDQPQHF.

The sample holds many counts of this clonotype. This sequence joins TRBV19 and TRBJ2-3, with D uncertain. This CDR3 has 15 amino acids. V was clipped by 3 bases and J by 3 bases, with 13 bases between them. Per the germline V gene, CDR1 is LNHDA and CDR2 is SQIVND (reference sequence). CDR3 sequence reads: CASSITSLGTDTQYF. As DNA, the CDR3 is TGTGCCAGTAGTATTACATCCCTTGGGACAGATACGCAGTATTTT. Combining the CDR3 with reference TRBV19 and TRBJ2-3 gives the whole variable domain DGGITQSPKYLFRKEGQNVTLSCEQNLNHDAMYWYRQDPGQGLRLIYYSQIVNDFQKGDIAEGYSVSREKKESFPLTVTSAQKNPTAFYLCASSITSLGTDTQYFGPGTRLTVL.

This clonotype is labeled as medium-sized. A junction end diverges from the germline sequence, so it may reflect a read error. The CDR3 DNA follows: TGCGCCAGCAGCTATTCTAGCGGTGTGGGCGATGAGCAGTTCTTC. This sequence encodes CASSYSSGVGDEQFF. The chain uses TRBV4-2 and TRBJ2-1, with 7 bases matching TRBD2. The CDR3 length is 15 residues. Germline loops: CDR1 LGHNA, CDR2 YNFKEQ.

This clonotype has a handful of counts. Just one base apart from a much larger clone, this may be a read error. The rearrangement joins TRBV29-1 to TRBJ2-1; no clear D gene. CDR1 is SQVTM, CDR2 ANQGSEA, per germline. CDR3 length equals 11 residues. The CDR3 coding sequence is TGCGGCGTTGGGGACTACAATGAGCAGTTCTTC. As protein: CGVGDYNEQFF.

Many counts were recorded for this clonotype. This chain links TRBV7-9 with TRBJ2-1, with 12 bases identical to TRBD2. The CDR3 covers 15 residues. CDR1 is SEHNR, CDR2 FQNEAQ, per germline (reference sequence). Trimming took 4 bases from V and 6 from J; bases not matched to a gene: 4. The CDR3 DNA reads TGTGCCAGCAGCTCGACTAGCGGGAGTTTCAATGAGCAGTTCTTC. Translation gives CASSSTSGSFNEQFF.

This clonotype was recorded many times. The chain employs TRBV28 and TRBJ2-1; 8 bases fit TRBD2. CDR1 is MDHEN, CDR2 SYDVKM, per germline. Unmatched junction bases numbered 13, after V lost 7 bases and J lost 8 bases. The CDR3 runs 15 residues. In nucleotides, the CDR3 is TGTGCCAGCATTCCTATGAGCGGGAGCTCCCATGAGCAGTTCTTC. Translation gives CASIPMSGSSHEQFF.

This clonotype was observed a handful of times. Relative to the germline gene, one junction end is altered; a read error may explain this. V and J are TRBV12-3 or TRBV12-4 and TRBJ1-1; 9 bases are a match to TRBD1. The CDR3 runs 15 residues. Written as DNA, the CDR3 is TGTGCCAGCAGTTCAATGACAGGGGGGAACACTGAGGCTTTCTTT. It translates to CASSSMTGGNTEAFF.